The 25 T cell receptor beta chains given below trace back to one sample, sequenced in a study of neurological immune-mediated disorders. TCRdb recomputed calls from the 5' RACE reads with MiXCR, one row per CDR3 protein. The sample lists around 28,000 distinct CDR3 sequences; about 6.9% were seen once. Sequences were obtained from PBMCs. Every receptor here comes from a woman between 45 and 65 years old in good health.

This clonotype was counted many times. V gene TRBV20-1 combines with J gene TRBJ2-1; TRBD2 is a possible D gene (5 bases). Trimming left V 3 bases short and J 5 bases short, with 17 bases between. Germline V CDR1 and CDR2: DFQATT, SNEGSKA (reference sequence). The CDR3 runs to 15 residues. CDR3 sequence reads: CSASPLVLGDNEQFF. Written as DNA, the CDR3 is TGCAGTGCTAGCCCACTAGTATTGGGTGACAATGAGCAGTTCTTC.

This clonotype was seen at least ten times. The chain links TRBV10-2 to TRBJ2-1; TRBD2 matches 7 bases. This CDR3 comprises 13 residues. The germline gives CDR1 WSHSY, CDR2 SAAADI. V lost 7 bases and J lost 3; bases outside the gene matches: 3. CDR3 loop: CASKSGVYNEQFF. Written as DNA, the CDR3 is TGCGCCAGCAAGAGCGGGGTCTACAATGAGCAGTTCTTC.

This clonotype was counted many times. The rearrangement uses TRBV10-2 and TRBJ2-7; D call uncertain. Trimming removed 4 bases from V and 2 bases from J, with 3 bases in between. This CDR3 spans 11 amino acids. Germline assignment: CDR1 WSHSY and CDR2 SAAADI. The CDR3 spells CASSAAYEQYF. The CDR3 DNA sequence: TGCGCCAGCAGTGCTGCCTACGAGCAGTACTTC.

There are a few counts of this clonotype. This rearrangement joins TRBV5-1 to TRBJ2-3, with 10 positions matching TRBD2. Unmatched junction bases numbered 6, after V lost 7 bases and J lost 1 base. Germline V CDR1 and CDR2: SGHRS, YFSETQ. The CDR3 is 15 amino acids. For the CDR3, the DNA is TGCGCCAGCCATACCGGGACTAGCGGCACAGATACGCAGTATTTT. Protein product: CASHTGTSGTDTQYF.

This clonotype was found a few times. The CDR3 coding sequence is TGTGCCAGCAGTAAGGGCGACAGAGGACGGGGATATAATTCACCCCTCCACTTT. Its protein is CASSKGDRGRGYNSPLHF. The chain couples TRBV27 to TRBJ1-6; TRBD1 is a possible D gene (5 bases). The germline V and J ends were trimmed by 5 bases and 4 bases, with 21 bases remaining between them. This CDR3 is 18 amino acids long. Looked up from germline, CDR1 is MNHEY and CDR2 is SMNVEV (reference sequence).

This clonotype was detected many times. This sequence joins TRBV20-1 and TRBJ2-4; the D is unclear. The V end lost 6 bases, the J end lost 5 bases, and 17 bases lay between the germline ends. The CDR3 spans 14 residues. Germline CDR1 DFQATT, CDR2 SNEGSKA (reference sequence). The CDR3 DNA reads TGCAGTGCCCACCTTATTGGGGTCGAAAACATTCAGTACTTC. Its protein is CSAHLIGVENIQYF.

Ten or more counts support this clonotype. V gene TRBV5-1 combines with J gene TRBJ2-7; D is undetermined. Germline values: CDR1 SGHRS, CDR2 YFSETQ. Trimming left V 0 bases short and J 5 bases short, with 12 bases between. CDR3 size: 14 residues. The CDR3 loop is CASSLVSLFDEQYF. The CDR3 DNA reads as TGCGCCAGCAGCTTGGTTTCCCTATTTGACGAGCAGTACTTC. The full variable domain, with the rest looked up from reference TRBV5-1 and TRBJ2-7, is KAGVTQTPRYLIKTRGQQVTLSCSPISGHRSVSWYQQTPGQGLQFLFEYFSETQRNKGNFPGRFSGRQFSNSRSEMNVSTLELGDSALYLCASSLVSLFDEQYFGPGTRLTVT.

This clonotype was found many times. The genes are TRBV20-1 and TRBJ2-7; D is unresolved. Looked up from germline, CDR1 is DFQATT and CDR2 is SNEGSKA (reference sequence). The CDR3 runs 10 residues. V was pared by 2 bases and J by 5 bases, with 4 bases between. The CDR3 sequence is CSARRHEQYF. The CDR3 DNA reads as TGCAGTGCTAGAAGACACGAGCAGTACTTC.

This clonotype was counted ten times or more. V is TRBV5-1 and J is TRBJ1-6; 8 nucleotides match TRBD1. With 1 base clipped from V and 6 bases from J, the junction kept 3 bases outside the gene matches. The length of the CDR3 is 15 residues. Germline CDR1 is SGHRS and CDR2 is YFSETQ. The CDR3 DNA reads as TGCGCCAGCAGCTTGAACAGGGGGACTAATTCACCCCTCCACTTT. Protein sequence: CASSLNRGTNSPLHF.

This clonotype was seen many times. CDR3 residues: CSAEDRVDYGYTF. The DNA of the CDR3 is TGCAGTGCTGAGGACAGGGTAGACTATGGCTACACCTTC. The chain links TRBV20-1 to TRBJ1-2; 8 bases map to TRBD1. CDR3 length: 13 residues. The germline gives CDR1 DFQATT, CDR2 SNEGSKA (reference sequence). J gave up 3 bases and V 5 bases, and 5 bases lay outside the gene matches.

This clonotype was counted ten times or more. V gene TRBV6-1 combines with J gene TRBJ2-3, with D perhaps TRBD1 (5 bases). There are 15 residues in the CDR3. From germline, CDR1 is MNHNS and CDR2 SASEGT. V dropped 6 bases and J dropped 2 bases, with 15 bases sitting between them. The DNA of the CDR3 is TGTGCCAGCAGGCTCAGGGTTGAACTCACAGATACGCAGTATTTT. Translating gives CASRLRVELTDTQYF.

Ten or more counts support this clonotype. V usage is TRBV29-1 and J usage is TRBJ2-5, with D hard to call. Trimming shortened V by 4 bases and J by 2 bases, and 5 bases separated the two germline ends. Germline V gene lookup returns CDR1 SQVTM and CDR2 ANQGSEA. The CDR3 sequence is 11 residues long. The CDR3 loop is CSVGRQETQYF. CDR3 nucleotide sequence: TGCAGCGTTGGAAGGCAAGAGACCCAGTACTTC.

This clonotype came up a few times. The chain employs TRBV28 and TRBJ2-7; D may be TRBD1 (6 bases). V gave up 8 bases and J gave up 3 bases, with 17 bases separating them. Germline V gene lookup returns CDR1 MDHEN and CDR2 SYDVKM. The CDR3 loop spans 14 amino acids. In DNA form, the CDR3 reads TGTGCCAGCGAAGGGGGAGTGATTGACTACGAGCAGTACTTC. Amino acids: CASEGGVIDYEQYF. Full variable domain (remainder filled in from reference TRBV28 and TRBJ2-7): DVKVTQSSRYLVKRTGEKVFLECVQDMDHENMFWYRQDPGLGLRLIYFSYDVKMKEKGDIPEGYSVSREKKERFSLILESASTNQTSMYLCASEGGVIDYEQYFGPGTRLTVT.

This clonotype showed up many times. V is TRBV21-1 and J is TRBJ2-2; no check of the table's D call, TRBD1, against the DNA was made. TRBV21-1 is described as a pseudogene. The CDR3 consists of 17 residues. The CDR3 bases are TGTGCCAGCAGCAACACAGGGGGCCCTTCGAACACCGGGGAGCTGTTTTTT. This sequence encodes CASSNTGGPSNTGELFF.

This clonotype has at least ten counts. V gene TRBV20-1 combines with J gene TRBJ1-6, with 9 bases matching TRBD1. The CDR3 extends over 15 amino acids. V lost 3 bases, J lost 5 bases, and 5 bases stayed unmatched. Per germline, CDR1 DFQATT and CDR2 SNEGSKA (reference sequence). The CDR3, as DNA: TGCAGTGCTAGGAGGGACAGGGTGGATAATTCACCCCTCCACTTT. Its protein product is CSARRDRVDNSPLHF.

This clonotype was counted at least ten times. The V and J genes are TRBV12-3 or TRBV12-4 and TRBJ1-5; D is possibly TRBD1 (6 bases). The germline V and J ends were trimmed by 1 base and 0 bases, with 19 bases remaining between them. This CDR3 has 19 amino acids. The CDR3 is CASSLERGVSTISNQPQHF. DNA for the CDR3: TGTGCCAGCAGTTTAGAGAGGGGGGTCAGCACTATTAGCAATCAGCCCCAGCATTTT.

This clonotype was picked up many times. The chain is built from TRBV12-3 or TRBV12-4 and TRBJ1-1; D might be TRBD1 (5 bases). The CDR3 spans 15 residues. The V gene lost 7 bases and the J gene lost 4 bases, with 19 bases spanning the gap. The CDR3 region is CASTSMTEGTTEAFF. For the CDR3, the DNA is TGTGCCAGCACCTCAATGACAGAAGGGACCACTGAAGCTTTCTTT.

Remarks on this clonotype: At one end the junction does not follow the germline gene, possibly because of a read error. This chain links TRBV28 with TRBJ1-5, with 8 nucleotides matching TRBD1. The CDR3 sequence is 15 residues long. Per the germline V gene, CDR1 is MDHEN and CDR2 is SYDVKM. Written as DNA, the CDR3 is TGTGCCAGCAGGATAGACAGGGGCAGCAATCAGACCCAGCATTTT. Translation: CASRIDRGSNQTQHF. Full variable domain (outside the CDR3, taken from reference TRBV28 and TRBJ1-5): DVKVTQSSRYLVKRTGEKVFLECVQDMDHENMFWYRQDPGLGLRLIYFSYDVKMKEKGDIPEGYSVSREKKERFSLILESASTNQTSMYLCASRIDRGSNQTQHFGDGTRLSIL.

This clonotype was detected ten times or more. The chain couples TRBV7-6 to TRBJ1-4, with D perhaps TRBD1 (5 bases). Trimming took 1 base from V and 0 from J, leaving 12 bases between them. The CDR3 extends over 17 amino acids. The germline gives CDR1 SGHVS, CDR2 FNYEAQ. CDR3 nucleotides: TGTGCCAGCAGCTTAGGGCTGGGGCGAACAACTAATGAAAAACTGTTTTTT. It encodes CASSLGLGRTTNEKLFF.

Many counts were recorded for this clonotype. V gene TRBV15 combines with J gene TRBJ2-1; the D is unclear. This CDR3 spans 14 amino acids. Germline V gene data show CDR1 as LNHNV and CDR2 as YYDKDF (reference sequence). V gave up 1 base and J gave up 5 bases, with 9 bases separating them. DNA for the CDR3: TGTGCCACCAGCAGAGGGGCCGCAGACAATGAGCAGTTCTTC. Translation: CATSRGAADNEQFF.

This clonotype was seen at least ten times. This chain joins TRBV14 and TRBJ2-7; 10 bases map to TRBD2. This CDR3 has 16 residues. V shed 2 bases and J 0 bases; nucleotides not matched to a gene: 4. Looked up from germline, CDR1 is SGHDN and CDR2 is FVKESK. CDR3 nucleotides: TGTGCCAGCAGCCAACCGGGACTAGCGACCTCCTACGAGCAGTACTTC. Amino acid sequence: CASSQPGLATSYEQYF.

This clonotype was counted many times. The gene calls are TRBV5-1 and TRBJ2-5; D gene ambiguous. V dropped 5 bases and J dropped 4 bases, with 6 bases sitting between them. Germline CDR1 and CDR2: SGHRS and YFSETQ. The CDR3 spans 11 residues. In nucleotides, the CDR3 is TGCGCCAGCAGAGAAACAGAGACCCAGTACTTC. Protein sequence: CASRETETQYF.

This clonotype was seen many times. J is TRBJ2-1 and V is TRBV20-1; maybe TRBD2 (6 bases). From germline, CDR1 is DFQATT and CDR2 SNEGSKA (reference sequence). The ends were cut back, 5 bases at V and 4 bases at J, with 15 bases in the middle. CDR3 size: 14 residues. The CDR3 sequence: CSAPGEAGYNEQFF. The CDR3 DNA is TGCAGTGCTCCGGGGGAGGCGGGTTACAATGAGCAGTTCTTC.

This clonotype has at least ten counts. The chain has TRBV7-2 and TRBJ2-1; TRBD2 is a possible D gene (6 bases). The V end lost 1 base, the J end lost 0 bases, and 7 bases lay between the germline ends. The germline V gene has CDR1 SGHTA and CDR2 FQGNSA. There are 15 residues in the CDR3. CDR3 DNA: TGTGCCAGCAGCTTAGAGACTAGCTCCTACAATGAGCAGTTCTTC. It translates to CASSLETSSYNEQFF.

This clonotype was recorded at least ten times. The V call is TRBV5-4, the J call TRBJ2-3; no firm D call. Germline V gene lookup returns CDR1 SGHNT and CDR2 YYREEE (reference sequence). The germline V and J ends were trimmed by 4 bases and 1 base, with 10 bases remaining between them. The CDR3 is made up of 14 amino acids. The CDR3 bases are TGTGCCAGCAGCCGCCTTGGGGGCACAGATACGCAGTATTTT. Amino acids: CASSRLGGTDTQYF. The complete variable domain, with remaining parts taken from reference TRBV5-4 and TRBJ2-3, reads ETGVTQSPTHLIKTRGQQVTLRCSSQSGHNTVSWYQQALGQGPQFIFQYYREEENGRGNFPPRFSGLQFPNYSSELNVNALELDDSALYLCASSRLGGTDTQYFGPGTRLTVL.